The present T cell receptor (beta chain) was sequenced within a study of blood T cell repertoires in COVID-19. The cohort comprised adults aged roughly 18 to 100 years residing in about two dozen US areas. TCRdb's copy holds only in-frame clones and misses some; the assay was immunoSEQ multiplex PCR. Of approximately 190,000 clones in the sample, 84% were seen once. Germline CDR1 is KGHSH and CDR2 is LQKENI. V lost 3 bases and J lost 4, with 10 bases in between. The CDR3 length is 15 residues. The TCR sequence derives from a woman in her twenties or thirties who had been exposed to COVID-19. This chain uses TRBV18 with TRBJ1-6; possible D gene TRBD1, 5 bases. The sample consisted of PBMCs or T cells enriched from blood (not recorded which). CDR3 loop: CASSPIREYNSPLHF. The CDR3 DNA reads as TGTGCCAGCTCACCTATCAGGGAATATAATTCACCCCTCCACTTT.